The 28 T cell receptor beta chains listed next were all sequenced from one sample in a study of T cell responses to AZD1222 COVID-19 vaccine. The table came from immunoSEQ multiplex PCR; TCRdb's copy has only in-frame clones and leaves some out. The sample has about 190,000 clones, approximately 91% seen once; the top ten hold over 0.85%. This sample comprised peripheral blood, obtained on day 0 of AZD1222 vaccination. The receptors stem from an adult in good health.

The chain carries TRBV3-1 (or the pseudogene TRBV3-2) and TRBJ1-5, with 8 bases fitting TRBD1. CDR1 LGHDT and CDR2 YNNKEL come from the germline V gene (reference sequence). This CDR3 has 18 amino acids. V lost 2 bases, J lost 6 bases, and 15 bases stayed unmatched. DNA of the CDR3: TGTGCCAGCAGCCAACCCACTCTCGGACAGGGCGGCGGTCAGCCCCAGCATTTT. Amino acids: CASSQPTLGQGGGQPQHF.

The genes are TRBV7-9 and TRBJ2-5, with 7 bases matching TRBD1. This CDR3 region has 15 residues. Germline V gene data show CDR1 as SEHNR and CDR2 as FQNEAQ (reference sequence). V lost 3 bases to trimming and J lost 1 base; unmatched junction nucleotides: 5. CDR3 in DNA: TGTGCCAGCAGCTTGATAGGACAGGCCCAAGAGACCCAGTACTTC. Residues: CASSLIGQAQETQYF.

This clone is a singleton in its sample. The genes are TRBV11-2 and TRBJ1-4, with D maybe TRBD1 (5 bases). V lost 3 bases and J 4 bases, leaving 9 bases between the germline ends. This CDR3 has 14 residues. Germline values: CDR1 SGHAT, CDR2 FQNNGV. As DNA, the CDR3 is TGTGCCAGCAGCTTCTCCAGGGATAATGAAAAACTGTTTTTT. Amino acids: CASSFSRDNEKLFF. The whole variable domain, remainder taken from reference TRBV11-2 and TRBJ1-4, is EAGVAQSPRYKIIEKRQSVAFWCNPISGHATLYWYQQILGQGPKLLIQFQNNGVVDDSQLPKDRFSAERLKGVDSTLKIQPAKLEDSAVYLCASSFSRDNEKLFFGSGTQLSVL.

This chain links TRBV7-3 with TRBJ1-2, with unresolved D. V was clipped by 1 base and J by 3 bases, with 12 bases between them. There are 15 residues in the CDR3. The V gene's germline CDR1 is SGHTA and CDR2 FQGTGA. CDR3: CASSLIGGRDYGYTF. In nucleotides, the CDR3 is TGTGCCAGCAGCTTAATAGGCGGGCGCGACTATGGCTACACCTTC.

V usage is TRBV2 and J usage is TRBJ2-5; no definite D call. Germline V gene data show CDR1 as SNHLY and CDR2 as FYNNEI. The germline V and J ends were trimmed by 3 bases and 0 bases, with 5 bases remaining between them. The CDR3 runs to 13 residues. The CDR3 bases are TGTGCCAGCAGTGACAGGAACCAAGAGACCCAGTACTTC. This encodes CASSDRNQETQYF. Variable domain in full (rest from reference TRBV2 and TRBJ2-5): EPEVTQTPSHQVTQMGQEVILRCVPISNHLYFYWYRQILGQKVEFLVSFYNNEISEKSEIFDDQFSVERPDGSNFTLKIRSTKLEDSAMYFCASSDRNQETQYFGPGTRLLVL.

V is TRBV10-3 and J is TRBJ1-5; TRBD1 agrees at 8 bases. This CDR3 contains 16 residues. Germline loops: CDR1 ENHRY, CDR2 SYGVKD. Trimming removed 0 bases from V and 2 bases from J; junction bases left unmatched: 3. The CDR3 reads CAISESDRVGNQPQHF. CDR3 in DNA: TGTGCCATCAGTGAGTCGGACAGGGTGGGCAATCAGCCCCAGCATTTT.

This chain connects TRBV9 to TRBJ1-6, with D maybe TRBD1 (6 bases). The CDR3 is made up of 16 amino acids. The V end was cut by 4 bases, the J end by 7 bases, with 18 bases between. Per germline, CDR1 SGDLS and CDR2 YYNGEE. DNA of the CDR3: TGTGCCAGCAGCCCTCGGACAGAAACGGGGAATTCACCCCTCCACTTT. Amino acid sequence: CASSPRTETGNSPLHF.

The chain couples TRBV10-3 to TRBJ1-1; TRBD1 agrees at 8 bases. Germline V gene lookup returns CDR1 ENHRY and CDR2 SYGVKD. Trimming took 9 bases from V and 4 from J; bases not matched to a gene: 4. The CDR3 runs 12 residues. The CDR3 DNA is TGTGCCATGCGAACAGGGGGCACTGAAGCTTTCTTT. This translates into CAMRTGGTEAFF.

V gene TRBV2 combines with J gene TRBJ1-2; D call uncertain. This CDR3 spans 15 amino acids. Germline V lookup: CDR1 SNHLY, CDR2 FYNNEI. Trimming took off 4 bases at V and 0 bases at J, with 12 bases between the two ends. The CDR3, as DNA: TGTGCCAGCAGTGGACTCGGTGGAGCTAACTATGGCTACACCTTC. Its translation: CASSGLGGANYGYTF. Combining the CDR3 with reference TRBV2 and TRBJ1-2 gives the whole variable domain EPEVTQTPSHQVTQMGQEVILRCVPISNHLYFYWYRQILGQKVEFLVSFYNNEISEKSEIFDDQFSVERPDGSNFTLKIRSTKLEDSAMYFCASSGLGGANYGYTFGSGTRLTVV.

This chain connects TRBV9 to TRBJ1-1, with 10 bases that match TRBD1. V shed 2 bases and J 6 bases; nucleotides not matched to a gene: 4. From germline, CDR1 is SGDLS and CDR2 YYNGEE. The length of the CDR3 is 14 residues. CDR3 bases: TGTGCCAGCAGCGTCGGGACAGGGGCTGCTGAAGCTTTCTTT. Translated: CASSVGTGAAEAFF. Filled out from reference TRBV9 and TRBJ1-1, the complete variable domain reads DSGVTQTPKHLITATGQRVTLRCSPRSGDLSVYWYQQSLDQGLQFLIQYYNGEERAKGNILERFSAQQFPDLHSELNLSSLELGDSALYFCASSVGTGAAEAFFGQGTRLTVV.

In its sample, this clone was seen once. V and J are TRBV27 and TRBJ2-7; unclear D gene. Germline assignment: CDR1 MNHEY and CDR2 SMNVEV (reference sequence). Trimming took 5 bases from V and 2 from J, leaving 10 bases between them. The CDR3 consists of 13 residues. CDR3 sequence: CASSVTVAYEQYF. The CDR3 nucleotides read TGTGCCAGCAGTGTAACGGTGGCCTACGAGCAGTACTTC.

V is TRBV18 and J is TRBJ1-3, with 7 nucleotides matching TRBD1. Unmatched junction bases numbered 10, after V lost 3 bases and J lost 2 bases. This CDR3 comprises 17 residues. Germline values: CDR1 KGHSH, CDR2 LQKENI. The CDR3 spells CASSPPEGASPGNTIYF. For the CDR3, the DNA is TGTGCCAGCTCACCCCCTGAGGGGGCCTCGCCTGGAAACACCATATATTTT.

CDR3 in DNA: TGTGCCAGCAGTTTGGGGGGGTATGAAGCTTTCTTT. This sequence encodes CASSLGGYEAFF. The gene calls are TRBV12-3 or TRBV12-4 and TRBJ1-1, with D perhaps TRBD1 (5 bases). The ends were cut back, 3 bases at V and 7 bases at J, with 9 bases in the middle. This CDR3 region has 12 residues.

This clone appeared a few times. The chain is built from TRBV10-3 and TRBJ2-3; D not certain. Germline CDR1 and CDR2: ENHRY and SYGVKD. V was trimmed by 4 bases and J by 0 bases, leaving 14 bases between them. This CDR3 has 16 amino acids. CDR3 protein: CAISGGTPYSTDTQYF. CDR3 bases: TGTGCCATCAGTGGGGGTACCCCCTATAGCACAGATACGCAGTATTTT.

V usage is TRBV5-1 and J usage is TRBJ1-4; tentative D call: TRBD1 (5 bases). V was clipped by 6 bases and J by 2 bases, with 14 bases between them. This CDR3 contains 15 residues. CDR1 and CDR2 (germline): SGHRS, YFSETQ. In nucleotides, the CDR3 is TGCGCCAGCACCCTCGTGGGGCAGACTAATGAAAAACTGTTTTTT. Protein sequence: CASTLVGQTNEKLFF.

The J gene is TRBJ2-7, the V gene TRBV6-5, with D possibly being TRBD1 or TRBD2 (5 bases each). Germline CDR1 and CDR2: MNHEY and SVGAGI. The CDR3 is 14 amino acids. Trimming cost V 4 bases and J 2 bases, with 12 bases left between them. The CDR3 here is CASSSWDRAYEQYF. The CDR3 DNA reads TGTGCCAGCAGTTCTTGGGACCGGGCCTACGAGCAGTACTTC.

This sequence joins TRBV18 and TRBJ1-1, with TRBD1 matching over 10 bases. J gave up 5 bases and V 5 bases, and 2 bases lay outside the gene matches. CDR1 is KGHSH and CDR2 is LQKENI in the germline V gene. CDR3 length: 13 amino acids. CDR3 in amino acids: CASSEGQGTEAFF. For the CDR3, the DNA is TGTGCCAGCTCAGAGGGACAGGGGACTGAAGCTTTCTTT.

This clone was seen only once. The chain links TRBV7-4 to TRBJ1-6, with a weak D call TRBD1 (5 bases). The germline V gene encodes CDR1 SGHVT and CDR2 SQSDAQ. Trimming pared 1 base from V and 4 bases from J, leaving 11 bases between. This CDR3 has 16 amino acids. CDR3 loop: CASSLGRDGYNSPLHF. In DNA, the CDR3 is TGTGCCAGCAGCTTAGGGAGGGACGGGTATAATTCACCCCTCCACTTT.

The J gene is TRBJ2-3, the V gene TRBV5-1; D uncertain. The V end lost 4 bases, the J end lost 0 bases, and 9 bases lay between the germline ends. CDR1 SGHRS and CDR2 YFSETQ come from the germline V gene. The CDR3 contains 14 residues. The CDR3 nucleotides are TGCGCCAGCAGCGACATCTCTAGCACAGATACGCAGTATTTT. It specifies CASSDISSTDTQYF.

The V gene is TRBV29-1, the J gene TRBJ2-7, with TRBD1 matching 8 bases. CDR1 is SQVTM, CDR2 ANQGSEA, per germline. J lost 5 bases, V lost 5 bases, and 14 bases had no gene match. CDR3 size: 15 residues. The CDR3 reads CSVFPGQGALHEQYF. The CDR3 nucleotides read TGCAGCGTTTTCCCAGGCCAGGGGGCTCTCCACGAGCAGTACTTC.

The rearrangement uses TRBV20-1 and TRBJ2-3; 9 bases map to TRBD2. The CDR3 sequence is 16 residues long. CDR1 DFQATT and CDR2 SNEGSKA come from the germline V gene (reference sequence). Unmatched junction bases numbered 7, after V lost 3 bases and J lost 0 bases. The CDR3 reads CSASAGLAGSTDTQYF. CDR3 bases: TGCAGTGCTAGTGCAGGGCTAGCGGGGAGCACAGATACGCAGTATTTT.

This clone was observed once. The chain uses TRBV10-3 and TRBJ1-1; D not certain. Germline V gene lookup returns CDR1 ENHRY and CDR2 SYGVKD. Trimming took 4 bases from V and 3 from J, leaving 9 bases between them. The CDR3 length is 13 residues. CDR3 nucleotides: TGTGCCATCAGTGCTGTAGCGTACACTGAAGCTTTCTTT. This translates into CAISAVAYTEAFF.

The CDR3 sequence is CASSPPQGPPYEQYF. The DNA of the CDR3 is TGTGCCAGCAGCCCCCCGCAGGGCCCTCCCTACGAGCAGTACTTC. V is TRBV28 and J is TRBJ2-7; D possibly corresponds to TRBD1 (5 bases). Trimming removed 6 bases at V and 2 bases at J, with 17 bases between. CDR3 length: 15 residues. Germline V gene sequence: CDR1 MDHEN, CDR2 SYDVKM.

The chain has TRBV29-1 and TRBJ2-2, with 7 bases that match TRBD2. The length of the CDR3 is 14 residues. In germline, CDR1 is SQVTM, CDR2 ANQGSEA. V trimming: 3 bases; J trimming: 4 bases; junction bases outside the gene matches: 5. CDR3 coding DNA: TGCAGCGTTGAGGCGGGAGTGAGCACCGGGGAGCTGTTTTTT. This encodes CSVEAGVSTGELFF.

The count of this clone is one. The chain couples TRBV7-9 to TRBJ2-1; D not certain. Between the trimmed V and J ends, which lost 1 base and 9 bases, there was a span of 19 bases. Per germline, CDR1 SEHNR and CDR2 FQNEAQ (reference sequence). The length of the CDR3 is 16 residues. The CDR3 spells CASSLVGSLSSSEQFF. The CDR3 DNA is TGTGCCAGCAGCTTAGTGGGGTCTCTCTCCTCTAGTGAGCAGTTCTTC. The full variable domain, with the rest looked up from reference TRBV7-9 and TRBJ2-1, is DTGVSQNPRHKITKRGQNVTFRCDPISEHNRLYWYRQTLGQGPEFLTYFQNEAQLEKSRLLSDRFSAERPKGSFSTLEIQRTEQGDSAMYLCASSLVGSLSSSEQFFGPGTRLTVL.

This chain joins TRBV5-1 and TRBJ1-1; TRBD1 is a possible D gene (5 bases). Trimming cost V 0 bases and J 4 bases, with 10 bases left between them. This CDR3 spans 14 amino acids. Germline V CDR1 and CDR2: SGHRS, YFSETQ. The CDR3 nucleotides read TGCGCCAGCAGCTTGGATTGGGGGACCACTGAAGCTTTCTTT. This translates into CASSLDWGTTEAFF.

The chain combines TRBV5-1 with TRBJ2-5, with D possibly TRBD2 on 7 matching bases. The CDR3 is 16 amino acids. The V end was cut by 5 bases, the J end by 2 bases, with 19 bases between. Germline assignment: CDR1 SGHRS and CDR2 YFSETQ. Here the CDR3 reads CASSRPRGARQETQYF. The CDR3 DNA sequence: TGCGCCAGCAGTCGGCCTCGGGGGGCTCGGCAAGAGACCCAGTACTTC.

The rearrangement joins TRBV28 to TRBJ1-6; 7 bases agree with TRBD1. Germline V gene lookup returns CDR1 MDHEN and CDR2 SYDVKM. V shed 4 bases, J shed 7 bases, and the junction held 4 bases outside the gene matches. This CDR3 has 14 residues. The CDR3 bases are TGTGCCAGCAGTTACACAGGGGAGAATTCACCCCTCCACTTT. Encoded protein: CASSYTGENSPLHF.